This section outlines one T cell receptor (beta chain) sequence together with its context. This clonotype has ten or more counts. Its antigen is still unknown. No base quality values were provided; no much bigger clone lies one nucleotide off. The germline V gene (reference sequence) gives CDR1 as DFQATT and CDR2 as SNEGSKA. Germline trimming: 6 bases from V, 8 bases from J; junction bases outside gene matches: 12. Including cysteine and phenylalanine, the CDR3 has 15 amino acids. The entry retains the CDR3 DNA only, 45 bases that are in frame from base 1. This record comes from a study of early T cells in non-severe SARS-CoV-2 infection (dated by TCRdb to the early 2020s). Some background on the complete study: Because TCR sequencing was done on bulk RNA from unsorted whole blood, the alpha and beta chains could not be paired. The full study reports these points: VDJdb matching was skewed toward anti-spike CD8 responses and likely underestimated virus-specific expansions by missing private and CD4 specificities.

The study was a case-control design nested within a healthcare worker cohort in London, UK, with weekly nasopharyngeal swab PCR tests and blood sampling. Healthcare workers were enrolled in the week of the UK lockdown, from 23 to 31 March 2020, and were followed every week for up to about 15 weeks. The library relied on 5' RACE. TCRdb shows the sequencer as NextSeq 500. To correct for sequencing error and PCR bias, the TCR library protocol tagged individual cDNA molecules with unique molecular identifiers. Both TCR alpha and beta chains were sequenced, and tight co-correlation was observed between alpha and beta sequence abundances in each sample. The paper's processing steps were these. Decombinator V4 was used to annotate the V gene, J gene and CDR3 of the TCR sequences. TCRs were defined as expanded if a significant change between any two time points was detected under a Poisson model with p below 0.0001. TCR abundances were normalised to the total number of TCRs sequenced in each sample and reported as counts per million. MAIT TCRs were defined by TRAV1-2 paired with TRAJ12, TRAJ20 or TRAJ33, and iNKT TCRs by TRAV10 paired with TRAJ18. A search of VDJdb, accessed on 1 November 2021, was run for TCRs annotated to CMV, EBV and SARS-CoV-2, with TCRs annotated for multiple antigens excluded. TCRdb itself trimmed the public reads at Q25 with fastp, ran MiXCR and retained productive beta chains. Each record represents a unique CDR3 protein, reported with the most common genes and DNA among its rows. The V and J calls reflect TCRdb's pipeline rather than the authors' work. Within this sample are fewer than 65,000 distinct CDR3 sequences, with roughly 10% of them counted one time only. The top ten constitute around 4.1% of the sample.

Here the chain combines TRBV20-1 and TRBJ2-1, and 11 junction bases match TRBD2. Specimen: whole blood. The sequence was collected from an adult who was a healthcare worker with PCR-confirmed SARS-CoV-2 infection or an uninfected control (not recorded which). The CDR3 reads CSATFGTSGSDEQFF. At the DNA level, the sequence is TGCAGTGCCACGTTCGGAACTAGCGGGAGCGATGAGCAGTTCTTC.